This TCR beta chain was sequenced during a study of blood T cells in healthy people across ages. Findings and limits, study-wide: PBMCs left unsorted prevented a conclusive naive versus antigen-experienced comparison. TCR beta diversity correlated strongly with naive T cell percentage.

The V gene's germline CDR1 is SNHLY and CDR2 FYNNEI. This CDR3 contains 18 residues. As for this clonotype: The antigen is undetermined. One end of the junction varies from germline; a read error may be responsible.

PCR was performed a second time for roughly 7 to 12 cycles using a sample-barcoded 5' primer and a J-beta primer mix. MiXCR, applied by TCRdb to the 5' RACE reads, yields one record per CDR3 protein. Found here are around 1,900,000 distinct CDR3 sequences, more than 35% of them singletons; the top ten hold around 23%. This clonotype was sampled from a human donor in good health. The material sequenced was blood. V gene TRBV2 combines with J gene TRBJ2-1; TRBD2 matches 8 bases. CDR3 sequence: CASIRGLPRGGSVNERFF. The CDR3 region has the DNA TGTGCCAGCATCAGGGGACTCCCCCGCGGGGGGAGCGTTAATGAGCGGTTCTTC.